This T cell receptor (beta chain) emerged from a study of cytotoxic CD8 clonotypes in ibrutinib-treated CLL (dated by TCRdb to about 2021). Some background on the complete study: The cohort had about ten relapsed/refractory and roughly 15 treatment-naive patients; approximately 17 were IGHV unmutated. Responses were partial in roughly 24 patients and complete in 2; after median 68 months follow-up, roughly 15 stayed in remission and roughly twelve progressed. Response samples were obtained after a median of around 11 months of treatment, with a range of about 6 to 36 months. On average, each sample yielded 255,043 productive templates and about 95,000 productive rearrangements. Of the 70 to 100 people in the trial, around 25 had longitudinal samples available. Cryopreserved peripheral blood mononuclear cells were obtained prior to treatment, at the time of response, and at either disease progression or sustained remission. Study-wide conclusions, independent of this receptor: Public clonotypes were found to be uncommon and were observed to contract or remain stable during treatment; the increase in clonality was shown to reflect expansion of private clonotypes at ibrutinib response. At ibrutinib response clonality went up, during sustained remission it held steady, and at progression it dropped back toward baseline. Sampling times were not matched between sustained-remission and progressing patients, and lymph node repertoires were not studied. Baseline clonality exceeded that of age-matched healthy donors and correlated strongly with circulating CD8+ T-cell counts.

Concerning this clone: Its antigen is unknown. No much larger clonotype is one base removed from it; base qualities were not supplied.

Roughly 1.9 micrograms of genomic DNA were extracted from cryopreserved PBMCs for TCR beta library preparation. High-throughput TCR beta sequencing was performed on longitudinal blood samples from CLL patients receiving ibrutinib monotherapy. The patients were enrolled in a single-center, open-label phase 2 trial of ibrutinib monotherapy. The goal of deep resolution MiSeq sequencing was a depth between 1 in 1 million and 1 in 200,000 T cells, and coverage averaged 10x per clonotype. TCR beta libraries were generated with the immunoSEQ hsTCRB Kit. The published analysis was carried out like this. ImmunoSEQ Data Assistant and ImmunoSEQ Analyzer were used for data analysis, and V, D and J genes were assigned according to IMGT definitions. Clonality, which ranges from 0 to 1, was calculated as one minus the normalized Shannon entropy of productive rearrangement frequencies. Only overrepresented clonotypes making up at least 0.05% of each patient's repertoire were included in the public clonotype analysis. Around 13 age-matched healthy donor repertoires from immuneACCESS were used as controls for clonality. TCRdb took over this immuneACCESS table, retaining in-frame rearrangements with V and J assigned. Such tables are incomplete; in checked studies, under half of the missing clones stem from an unresolved V gene, and the remainder is unexplained. D and trimming come from the DNA, and the V and J calls and clone size come from that table. A total of about 29,000 clones appear in this sample, 55% to 65% of them only once. The ten biggest clones cover 13% to 15% of the sample.

The CDR3 covers 14 residues, taking in both the cysteine and the phenylalanine. Only the CDR3 portion is preserved as DNA: 42 bases, with reading frame beginning at the first base. The germline V gene sets CDR1 to MNHEY and CDR2 to SVGAGI. V is pared back by 6 bases and J by 2 bases, with 13 bases lying between the germline termini. The specimen comprised PBMCs, sampled before ibrutinib treatment. This sequence was found in a human donor with chronic lymphocytic leukemia. The chain couples TRBV6-5 to TRBJ2-5, with the D gene possibly TRBD1 or TRBD2, each one fitting 5 bases. Read as DNA, the sequence is TGTGCCAGCAGGGCCGGGACGGGACAAGAGACCCAGTACTTC. Its translation is CASRAGTGQETQYF.